This entry is about one T cell receptor (beta chain). Its antigen is unidentified. Generated by immunoSEQ multiplex PCR, the TCRdb table keeps only in-frame clones and is missing some. The profile covers millions of clones, with around nine tenths appearing a single time and more than 0.12% taken by the ten largest. This sample was included in a study of shared clonotypes between healthy human individuals. The V and J ends lost 6 bases and 4 bases respectively, with 10 bases between them. This CDR3 spans 13 amino acids. CDR1 MDHEN and CDR2 SYDVKM come from the germline V gene. Regarding the study as a whole: In general, naive subsets displayed greater estimated richness than memory subsets did.

J is TRBJ1-5 and V is TRBV28; no clear D gene. This clonotype was obtained from a man younger than 35 in good health. What was sequenced was naive CD4+ T cells sorted from blood. As for subset: CD45RA+ positively selected. The CDR3 loop is CASSRNTNQPQHF. The CDR3 DNA sequence: TGTGCCAGCAGCCGTAACACTAATCAGCCCCAGCATTTT.